The 22 T cell receptor beta chains in this list originate from one sample, sequenced in a study of T cell responses to AZD1222 COVID-19 vaccine. The protocol was immunoSEQ multiplex PCR, while the TCRdb copy is restricted to in-frame clones and leaves out a portion. The data hold some 140,000 clones, with roughly 90% observed a single time. Sequences were derived from peripheral blood, sampled on day 0 of AZD1222 vaccination. The receptors were sampled from an adult in good health.

V usage is TRBV9 and J usage is TRBJ1-2; a possible D gene is TRBD1 (6 bases). V lost 6 bases, J lost 8 bases, and 26 bases lay in between. The CDR3 has 16 residues. Germline lookup yields CDR1 SGDLS and CDR2 YYNGEE. In nucleotides, the CDR3 is TGTGCCAGCACCAAAGGGGGGGCCACGGTCTTCATGGGCTACACCTTC. This translates into CASTKGGATVFMGYTF. The whole variable domain, remainder taken from reference TRBV9 and TRBJ1-2, is DSGVTQTPKHLITATGQRVTLRCSPRSGDLSVYWYQQSLDQGLQFLIQYYNGEERAKGNILERFSAQQFPDLHSELNLSSLELGDSALYFCASTKGGATVFMGYTFGSGTRLTVV.

The rearrangement joins TRBV9 to TRBJ1-3; possible D gene TRBD1, 6 bases. Trimming stripped 8 bases from V and 2 bases from J, with 11 bases between. CDR1 and CDR2 from the germline V gene are SGDLS and YYNGEE. This CDR3 comprises 13 residues. CDR3 bases: TGTGCCAGGGGAGGGGGGCCTGGAAACACCATATATTTT. This codes for CARGGGPGNTIYF.

This clone is a singleton in its sample. V gene TRBV7-2 combines with J gene TRBJ1-2; maybe TRBD1 (6 bases). This CDR3 contains 12 residues. V was clipped by 4 bases and J by 8 bases, with 11 bases between them. Germline CDR1 SGHTA, CDR2 FQGNSA. The CDR3 sequence: CASSSGVGGYTF. The CDR3 nucleotides are TGTGCCAGCAGCTCAGGGGTCGGCGGCTACACCTTC.

This chain uses TRBV6-6 with TRBJ1-5, with TRBD1 matching over 7 bases. CDR3 length: 14 amino acids. J lost 3 bases, V lost 5 bases, and 4 bases had no gene match. From germline, CDR1 is MNHNY and CDR2 SVGAGI (reference sequence). CDR3 residues: CASSPGTVNQPQHF. CDR3 DNA sequence: TGTGCCAGCAGTCCCGGGACAGTCAATCAGCCCCAGCATTTT.

The chain joins TRBV7-9 to TRBJ1-1; 7 bases are shared with TRBD1. The junction had 11 bases not matched to a gene; V was cut back by 4 bases and J by 0 bases. The CDR3 runs to 17 residues. Germline V gene lookup returns CDR1 SEHNR and CDR2 FQNEAQ (reference sequence). CDR3 residues: CASSSRTGPPLNTEAFF. The CDR3 DNA is TGTGCCAGCAGCTCCCGGACAGGTCCCCCGCTGAACACTGAAGCTTTCTTT.

This clone was seen a handful of times. The chain carries TRBV9 and TRBJ2-3; 9 bases align to TRBD2. The CDR3 is 17 residues long. Looked up from germline, CDR1 is SGDLS and CDR2 is YYNGEE. The junction had 10 bases not matched to a gene; V was cut back by 3 bases and J by 2 bases. CDR3 amino acids: CASSAHGGTSFTDTQYF. DNA for the CDR3: TGTGCCAGCAGCGCCCACGGCGGGACTAGCTTCACAGATACGCAGTATTTT.

The rearrangement links TRBV28 to TRBJ1-2, with D perhaps TRBD1 (5 bases). Trimming pared 4 bases from V and 8 bases from J, leaving 17 bases between. Germline loops: CDR1 MDHEN, CDR2 SYDVKM. There are 14 residues in the CDR3. The CDR3 is CASSWGIAKTGYTF. DNA of the CDR3: TGTGCCAGCAGTTGGGGCATTGCGAAAACCGGCTACACCTTC.

The rearrangement links TRBV15 to TRBJ1-5; D is possibly TRBD1 (5 bases). The CDR3 is made up of 14 amino acids. Trimming removed 4 bases at V and 2 bases at J, with 9 bases between. Germline loops: CDR1 LNHNV, CDR2 YYDKDF (reference sequence). As DNA, the CDR3 is TGTGCCACCAGCACACAGGTGCGCAATCAGCCCCAGCATTTT. This codes for CATSTQVRNQPQHF.

This chain joins TRBV2 and TRBJ1-5; D is uncertain. V was pared by 2 bases and J by 4 bases, with 6 bases between. Germline assignment: CDR1 SNHLY and CDR2 FYNNEI. The CDR3 loop spans 13 amino acids. CDR3 in amino acids: CASSELGNQPQHF. CDR3 sequence (DNA): TGTGCCAGCAGTGAATTGGGAAATCAGCCCCAGCATTTT.

This chain links TRBV13 with TRBJ2-3, with unresolved D. Germline loops: CDR1 PRHDT, CDR2 FYEKMQ (reference sequence). Between the trimmed V and J ends, which lost 5 bases and 2 bases, there was a span of 8 bases. This CDR3 region has 13 residues. The CDR3 spells CASSRMNTDTQYF. CDR3 DNA: TGTGCCAGCAGCCGAATGAACACAGATACGCAGTATTTT.

The rearrangement joins TRBV27 to TRBJ1-5; D not resolved. The length of the CDR3 is 15 residues. The germline V gene encodes CDR1 MNHEY and CDR2 SMNVEV (reference sequence). The V gene lost 1 base and the J gene lost 2 bases, with 9 bases spanning the gap. The chain's CDR3 is CASSLWPIGNQPQHF. The CDR3 region has the DNA TGTGCCAGCAGTTTATGGCCGATAGGCAATCAGCCCCAGCATTTT.

This sequence joins TRBV2 and TRBJ1-3; D may be TRBD1 (6 bases). This CDR3 region has 17 residues. CDR1 is SNHLY, CDR2 FYNNEI, per germline. Trimming took off 4 bases at V and 4 bases at J, with 20 bases between the two ends. This CDR3 is CASSGSRGQGLGNTIYF. DNA of the CDR3: TGTGCCAGCAGTGGGAGTCGGGGACAAGGGTTGGGAAACACCATATATTTT.

The rearrangement links TRBV5-1 to TRBJ2-2; D call uncertain. The CDR3 consists of 14 residues. Trimming cost V 4 bases and J 6 bases, with 13 bases left between them. CDR1 is SGHRS and CDR2 is YFSETQ in the germline V gene. The CDR3 DNA reads TGCGCCAGCAGCAATCTACTACCCGCCGGGGAGCTGTTTTTT. It is translated as CASSNLLPAGELFF.

V and J are TRBV27 and TRBJ2-1; 10 bases match TRBD1. Looked up from germline, CDR1 is MNHEY and CDR2 is SMNVEV (reference sequence). V was clipped by 6 bases and J by 7 bases; unmatched bases: 6. The CDR3 has 14 residues. This chain's CDR3 is CASRGTGVVNEQFF. Written as DNA, the CDR3 is TGTGCCAGCAGGGGGACAGGGGTGGTTAATGAGCAGTTCTTC.

The V gene is TRBV27, the J gene TRBJ1-6, with a weak D call TRBD1 (6 bases). The CDR3 contains 16 residues. The germline V and J ends were trimmed by 6 bases and 7 bases, with 19 bases remaining between them. Germline CDR1 MNHEY, CDR2 SMNVEV (reference sequence). DNA of the CDR3: TGTGCCAGCAGCCTCATCGCGGGACACCTAAATTCACCCCTCCACTTT. This gives the protein CASSLIAGHLNSPLHF.

The chain recombines TRBV30 with TRBJ2-3; the D is unclear. Germline CDR1 GTSNPN, CDR2 SVGIG (reference sequence). The CDR3 consists of 13 residues. V was cut by 0 bases and J by 0 bases, with 4 bases left in between. The CDR3 is CAWSVRSTDTQYF. The CDR3 DNA is TGTGCCTGGAGTGTACGGAGCACAGATACGCAGTATTTT.

The chain links TRBV21-1 to TRBJ2-1; the table assigns TRBD1, which was not confirmed against the DNA. TRBV21-1 is a pseudogene locus. The CDR3 spans 16 residues. For the CDR3, the DNA is TGTGCCAGCAGTTCTTGCGGACAGGGGCAAAACAATGAGCAGTTCTTC. Amino acids: CASSSCGQGQNNEQFF.

The gene calls are TRBV30 and TRBJ1-4, with D possibly being TRBD1 (6 bases). This CDR3 is 13 amino acids long. Trimming left V 5 bases short and J 4 bases short, with 11 bases between. CDR1 and CDR2 from the germline V gene are GTSNPN and SVGIG (reference sequence). The CDR3 here is CAWLNRDNEKLFF. CDR3 in DNA: TGTGCCTGGTTAAACAGGGATAATGAAAAACTGTTTTTT.

The chain carries TRBV5-1 and TRBJ1-1, with no clear D. This CDR3 region has 16 residues. Germline V gene sequence: CDR1 SGHRS, CDR2 YFSETQ. With 0 bases removed from V and 0 bases from J, the gap between germline ends came to 12 bases. This chain's CDR3 is CASSLGFEWMNTEAFF. As DNA, the CDR3 is TGCGCCAGCAGCTTGGGATTTGAGTGGATGAACACTGAAGCTTTCTTT.

The DNA of the CDR3 is TGTGCCAGCAGTGAAGGGTTGGACTTTTATAGCAATCAGCCCCAGCATTTT. Translated: CASSEGLDFYSNQPQHF. V gene TRBV2 combines with J gene TRBJ1-5; D ambiguous. With 1 base removed from V and 0 bases from J, the gap between germline ends came to 13 bases. Germline V gene lookup returns CDR1 SNHLY and CDR2 FYNNEI. The CDR3 is 17 residues long.

The chain recombines TRBV2 with TRBJ1-2; 9 bases map to TRBD1. This CDR3 has 14 amino acids. Germline values: CDR1 SNHLY, CDR2 FYNNEI. V shed 9 bases, J shed 10 bases, and the junction held 15 bases outside the gene matches. The CDR3 loop is CASWGQGRRLDYTF. The CDR3 DNA reads as TGTGCCAGTTGGGGACAGGGTAGGCGTCTGGACTACACCTTC.

The chain is built from TRBV3-1 (or the pseudogene TRBV3-2) and TRBJ1-5; 7 bases align to TRBD1. V gave up 4 bases and J gave up 3 bases; unmatched junction bases: 3. Germline CDR1 and CDR2: LGHDT and YNNKEL (reference sequence). The CDR3 contains 14 residues. DNA for the CDR3: TGTGCCAGCAGCCGGGACAGCTTCAATCAGCCCCAGCATTTT. It specifies CASSRDSFNQPQHF.